These 26 T cell receptor beta chains originate from one sample sequenced in a study of blood T cell repertoires in COVID-19 (dated by TCRdb to the early 2020s). Libraries were constructed by the immunoSEQ multiplex PCR assay. TCRdb obtained this table from immuneACCESS and retained in-frame rearrangements with V and J assigned. These tables miss some clones; where compared with another copy, unresolved V genes account for less than half of the shortfall, and the remainder is unexplained. The sample table contains approximately 500,000 clones; only one count was recorded for approximately 85% of them. Roughly 3.1% of the sample goes to the ten largest clones. Material: peripheral blood. The receptors were sampled from a human donor in a cohort sampled during active COVID-19.

CDR3 sequence reads: CASSIAGGYEQYF. CDR3 DNA: TGTGCCAGTAGTATAGCAGGGGGCTACGAGCAGTACTTC. The V call is TRBV19, the J call TRBJ2-7, with 7 bases lining up with TRBD1. The length of the CDR3 is 13 residues. Germline-derived CDR1 and CDR2 are LNHDA and SQIVND (reference sequence). V shed 1 base, J shed 3 bases, and the junction held 0 bases outside the gene matches.

The CDR3 coding sequence is TGCGCCAGCAGCTCCACCGCAACAACTAGCGGTTACTACGAGCAGTACTTC. Its protein product is CASSSTATTSGYYEQYF. This sequence joins TRBV5-1 and TRBJ2-7; TRBD2 aligns across 8 bases. The germline V gene encodes CDR1 SGHRS and CDR2 YFSETQ. J lost 3 bases, V lost 3 bases, and 14 bases had no gene match. CDR3 length: 17 residues.

The V gene is TRBV5-1, the J gene TRBJ2-7; 10 bases align to TRBD1. V dropped 4 bases and J dropped 5; count of bases not matched to a gene: 6. This CDR3 comprises 14 residues. Looked up from germline, CDR1 is SGHRS and CDR2 is YFSETQ. In DNA form, the CDR3 reads TGCGCCAGCAGCGGGACAGGGGTGGAAAACGAGCAGTACTTC. This codes for CASSGTGVENEQYF.

This clone came up once. The J gene is TRBJ2-1, the V gene TRBV4-3; D perhaps matches TRBD2 (6 bases). The CDR3 totals 17 residues. Germline V lookup: CDR1 LGHNA, CDR2 YSLEER. V lost 3 bases and J 7 bases, leaving 22 bases between the germline ends. This CDR3 reads CASSHDPGLGFGNEQFF. For the CDR3, the DNA is TGCGCCAGCAGCCACGACCCGGGACTGGGGTTCGGGAATGAGCAGTTCTTC.

The V and J genes are TRBV5-6 and TRBJ1-2, with D perhaps matching TRBD1 (6 bases). There are 14 residues in the CDR3. V was trimmed by 3 bases and J by 1 base, leaving 10 bases between them. Germline CDR1 reads SGHDT; CDR2 reads YYEEEE. CDR3 sequence: CASSSDSYNYGYTF. CDR3 DNA sequence: TGTGCCAGCAGCTCGGACAGCTATAACTATGGCTACACCTTC.

This chain joins TRBV2 and TRBJ2-5; 9 bases align to TRBD2. The CDR3 consists of 15 residues. V gave up 6 bases and J gave up 5 bases; unmatched junction bases: 10. Germline CDR1 reads SNHLY; CDR2 reads FYNNEI. CDR3 bases: TGTGCCAGCAGCTCTAGCGGGGTGGCCCGGGAGACCCAGTACTTC. This encodes CASSSSGVARETQYF. The variable domain in full, completed from reference TRBV2 and TRBJ2-5, reads EPEVTQTPSHQVTQMGQEVILRCVPISNHLYFYWYRQILGQKVEFLVSFYNNEISEKSEIFDDQFSVERPDGSNFTLKIRSTKLEDSAMYFCASSSSGVARETQYFGPGTRLLVL.

The gene calls are TRBV18 and TRBJ2-5; 8 bases fit TRBD1. The V and J ends lost 0 bases and 5 bases, in that order; junction bases with no gene match: 11. Germline loops: CDR1 KGHSH, CDR2 LQKENI. This CDR3 has 17 residues. In DNA form, the CDR3 reads TGTGCCAGCTCACCACCGGAAGACAGGGGAGCGTTGGAGACCCAGTACTTC. It codes for CASSPPEDRGALETQYF. The variable domain in full, with the rest retrieved from reference TRBV18 and TRBJ2-5, is NAGVMQNPRHLVRRRGQEARLRCSPMKGHSHVYWYRQLPEEGLKFMVYLQKENIIDESGMPKERFSAEFPKEGPSILRIQQVVRGDSAAYFCASSPPEDRGALETQYFGPGTRLLVL.

This clone appeared a few times. The genes are TRBV19 and TRBJ2-3; 10 nucleotides line up with TRBD2. This CDR3 region has 16 residues. Trimming cost V 5 bases and J 1 base; bases outside gene matches: 6. Germline CDR1 and CDR2: LNHDA and SQIVND (reference sequence). CDR3 loop: CASSAQREGGTDTQYF. CDR3 sequence (DNA): TGTGCCAGTAGTGCACAGCGGGAGGGGGGCACAGATACGCAGTATTTT.

The chain employs TRBV10-1 and TRBJ2-7, with D possibly matching TRBD2 (6 bases). CDR3 length equals 13 residues. V was cut by 2 bases and J by 6 bases, with 11 bases left in between. CDR1 and CDR2 (germline): WNHNN, SYGVQD (reference sequence). The CDR3 DNA follows: TGCGCCAGCAGTGAGGGGGGGAGCGGCGAGCAGTACTTC. Its translation is CASSEGGSGEQYF.

The chain joins TRBV5-1 to TRBJ2-7; a weak D match, TRBD2 (6 bases). This CDR3 region has 14 residues. V was trimmed by 4 bases and J by 8 bases, leaving 19 bases between them. Germline V lookup: CDR1 SGHRS, CDR2 YFSETQ. CDR3 amino acids: CASSGTRAGTQQYF. Here the CDR3 DNA reads TGCGCCAGCAGCGGCACCCGGGCGGGAACGCAGCAGTACTTC.

The chain employs TRBV5-6 and TRBJ2-5; TRBD2 matches 8 bases. CDR1 is SGHDT and CDR2 is YYEEEE in the germline V gene. V dropped 4 bases and J dropped 2; count of bases not matched to a gene: 7. This CDR3 region has 15 residues. The CDR3 loop reads CASSIAGGLQETQYF. DNA of the CDR3: TGTGCCAGCAGCATCGCGGGGGGCCTGCAAGAGACCCAGTACTTC. Filled out from reference TRBV5-6 and TRBJ2-5, the complete variable domain reads DAGVTQSPTHLIKTRGQQVTLRCSPKSGHDTVSWYQQALGQGPQFIFQYYEEEERQRGNFPDRFSGHQFPNYSSELNVNALLLGDSALYLCASSIAGGLQETQYFGPGTRLLVL.

The CDR3 protein is CASSLRGQLSTNYGYTF. The CDR3 bases are TGTGCCAGCAGCTTAAGGGGACAGCTTTCAACTAACTATGGCTACACCTTC. This sequence joins TRBV11-2 and TRBJ1-2; the match to TRBD1 covers 7 bases. V lost 2 bases, J lost 0 bases, and 9 bases stayed unmatched. This CDR3 region has 17 residues. The V gene's germline CDR1 is SGHAT and CDR2 FQNNGV. The whole variable domain, filled in from reference TRBV11-2 and TRBJ1-2, reads EAGVAQSPRYKIIEKRQSVAFWCNPISGHATLYWYQQILGQGPKLLIQFQNNGVVDDSQLPKDRFSAERLKGVDSTLKIQPAKLEDSAVYLCASSLRGQLSTNYGYTFGSGTRLTVV.

This clone was recorded a few times. This rearrangement joins TRBV2 to TRBJ1-2; no clear D. This CDR3 has 13 amino acids. V was trimmed by 1 base and J by 7 bases, leaving 10 bases between them. Germline CDR1 reads SNHLY; CDR2 reads FYNNEI. The CDR3 DNA follows: TGTGCCAGCAGTGAAGATTACAGTGGTGGCTACACCTTC. It specifies CASSEDYSGGYTF.

The chain combines TRBV19 with TRBJ2-1; TRBD2 might be the D (7 bases). CDR3 length: 15 residues. The V end was cut by 5 bases, the J end by 4 bases, with 15 bases between. Per germline, CDR1 LNHDA and CDR2 SQIVND (reference sequence). This chain's CDR3 is CASSLGGGGYNEQFF. CDR3 nucleotide sequence: TGTGCCAGTAGTCTAGGGGGGGGAGGGTACAATGAGCAGTTCTTC. Full variable domain (outside the CDR3, taken from reference TRBV19 and TRBJ2-1): DGGITQSPKYLFRKEGQNVTLSCEQNLNHDAMYWYRQDPGQGLRLIYYSQIVNDFQKGDIAEGYSVSREKKESFPLTVTSAQKNPTAFYLCASSLGGGGYNEQFFGPGTRLTVL.

V and J are TRBV7-8 and TRBJ2-1, with a possible D match to TRBD2 (6 bases). The germline gives CDR1 SGHVS, CDR2 FQNEAQ. There are 16 residues in the CDR3. The V gene lost 10 bases and the J gene lost 1 base, with 20 bases spanning the gap. In nucleotides, the CDR3 is TGTGCCACTTCAAGAAGGACGGGAGAATCCTACAATGAGCAGTTCTTC. Amino acid sequence: CATSRRTGESYNEQFF.

The genes are TRBV5-4 and TRBJ2-3, with TRBD2 matching over 12 bases. V was pared by 4 bases and J by 6 bases, with 6 bases of the junction left unmatched. The CDR3 contains 15 residues. Per the germline V gene, CDR1 is SGHNT and CDR2 is YYREEE (reference sequence). The CDR3 nucleotides read TGTGCCAGCAGCAAGACTAGCGGGAGTGCCGATACGCAGTATTTT. Protein sequence: CASSKTSGSADTQYF.

This clone was seen a single time. The chain joins TRBV25-1 to TRBJ2-3; 9 bases map to TRBD1. The CDR3 sequence is 15 residues long. The germline V gene encodes CDR1 MGHDK and CDR2 SYGVNS. Trimming took 6 bases from V and 1 from J; bases not matched to a gene: 5. CDR3 region: CASRRGQGGTDTQYF. As DNA, the CDR3 is TGTGCCAGCAGACGGGGACAGGGTGGCACAGATACGCAGTATTTT.

This clone was observed a handful of times. J is TRBJ1-1 and V is TRBV28; D remains unclear. Deletions cut 5 bases from V and 4 bases from J, with 5 bases between. The CDR3 length is 11 residues. Germline CDR1 is MDHEN and CDR2 is SYDVKM. CDR3 protein: CASSLFTEAFF. Here the CDR3 DNA reads TGTGCCAGCAGTCTTTTCACTGAAGCTTTCTTT.

The chain couples TRBV9 to TRBJ2-3; tentative D call: TRBD2 (5 bases). Germline values: CDR1 SGDLS, CDR2 YYNGEE. CDR3 length equals 16 residues. Trimming took off 0 bases at V and 0 bases at J, with 11 bases between the two ends. CDR3 sequence reads: CASSVVGGLSTDTQYF. CDR3 in DNA: TGTGCCAGCAGCGTAGTCGGAGGCTTAAGCACAGATACGCAGTATTTT.

The V call is TRBV5-6, the J call TRBJ2-7; TRBD1 aligns across 12 bases. CDR1 and CDR2 (germline): SGHDT, YYEEEE. The CDR3 is made up of 14 amino acids. V lost 4 bases, J lost 5 bases, and 4 bases stayed unmatched. CDR3 nucleotide sequence: TGTGCCAGCAGCCGGGACAGGGGGCTCAACGAGCAGTACTTC. Amino acids: CASSRDRGLNEQYF.

A single count supports this clone. V usage is TRBV27 and J usage is TRBJ2-5; TRBD1 matches at 9 bases. J gave up 5 bases and V 3 bases, and 13 bases lay outside the gene matches. The CDR3 runs to 17 residues. Germline V gene data show CDR1 as MNHEY and CDR2 as SMNVEV (reference sequence). The CDR3 reads CASSFTRRTGGAETQYF. The CDR3 DNA is TGTGCCAGCAGTTTTACTCGTCGTACAGGGGGCGCCGAGACCCAGTACTTC.

The genes are TRBV30 and TRBJ2-3, with TRBD2 matching 11 bases. The CDR3 is 17 residues long. From germline, CDR1 is GTSNPN and CDR2 SVGIG (reference sequence). The trim removed 3 bases at V and 1 base at J, leaving 9 bases unmatched. CDR3 sequence (DNA): TGTGCCTGGAGCCGAGGGACTAGCGGTTTAGGCACAGATACGCAGTATTTT. Encoded protein: CAWSRGTSGLGTDTQYF.

The chain uses TRBV29-1 and TRBJ2-7; tentative D call: TRBD1 (6 bases). Germline CDR1 SQVTM, CDR2 ANQGSEA. The length of the CDR3 is 13 residues. V lost 4 bases and J 1 base, leaving 11 bases between the germline ends. The CDR3 here is CSVARTASYEQYF. The CDR3 DNA reads as TGCAGCGTTGCGCGGACAGCTTCCTACGAGCAGTACTTC.

The chain couples TRBV2 to TRBJ2-1; the match to TRBD2 covers 7 bases. Trimming at V came to 4 bases and at J to 4 bases, leaving 7 bases not matched to a gene. This CDR3 has 15 residues. The germline V gene encodes CDR1 SNHLY and CDR2 FYNNEI. CDR3 residues: CASSVGAGRYNEQFF. The CDR3 DNA reads TGTGCCAGCAGTGTGGGAGCGGGGAGGTACAATGAGCAGTTCTTC.

The chain joins TRBV4-3 to TRBJ1-2; perhaps TRBD1 as D (5 bases). CDR1 and CDR2 (germline): LGHNA, YSLEER. The germline V and J ends were trimmed by 0 bases and 4 bases, with 12 bases remaining between them. CDR3 size: 15 residues. The CDR3 DNA reads as TGCGCCAGCAGCCAAGACAGGGTTGCGTCCTATGGCTACACCTTC. Residues: CASSQDRVASYGYTF.

CDR3 DNA sequence: TGTGCCAGCAGCCTCGCAGGTAGCGGGAGGGATACGCAGTATTTT. Protein: CASSLAGSGRDTQYF. J is TRBJ2-3 and V is TRBV3-1 (or the pseudogene TRBV3-2); 10 bases line up with TRBD2. Per germline, CDR1 LGHDT and CDR2 YNNKEL (reference sequence). V lost 4 bases and J lost 6; bases outside the gene matches: 7. The CDR3 runs 15 residues.